This passage covers 14 T cell receptor beta chains from one sample sequenced in a study of T cell responses to AZD1222 COVID-19 vaccine. Measured with immunoSEQ multiplex PCR; TCRdb has only the in-frame clones, and not every one. Of under 95,000 clones listed, around nine tenths are singletons. Here the sequenced sample was peripheral blood, taken on day 0 of AZD1222 vaccination. The receptors originated from an adult in good health.

The chain carries TRBV3-1 (or the pseudogene TRBV3-2) and TRBJ1-1, with D possibly being TRBD1 (5 bases). Germline V gene lookup returns CDR1 LGHDT and CDR2 YNNKEL (reference sequence). CDR3 length equals 13 residues. V lost 1 base to trimming and J lost 7 bases, with 10 bases between them. The CDR3 spells CASSQGGNLEAFF. CDR3 DNA sequence: TGTGCCAGCAGCCAAGGGGGGAACCTTGAAGCTTTCTTT.

V gene TRBV6-5 combines with J gene TRBJ2-7; 7 positions match TRBD1. The CDR3 covers 13 residues. Looked up from germline, CDR1 is MNHEY and CDR2 is SVGAGI. V shed 2 bases and J 7 bases; nucleotides not matched to a gene: 5. In DNA, the CDR3 is TGTGCCAGCAGTTACGTCCCAGGGGGAGAGCAGTACTTC. Translation gives CASSYVPGGEQYF.

The chain links TRBV5-6 to TRBJ1-4, with a possible D match to TRBD1 (6 bases). The CDR3 totals 14 residues. In germline, CDR1 is SGHDT, CDR2 YYEEEE. V lost 2 bases and J 7 bases, leaving 12 bases between the germline ends. The CDR3 region is CASSFSQGGEKLFF. In DNA form, the CDR3 reads TGTGCCAGCAGCTTCTCACAGGGTGGTGAAAAACTGTTTTTT.

V gene TRBV25-1 combines with J gene TRBJ2-1; no clear D. CDR3 size: 15 residues. Between the trimmed V and J ends, which lost 4 bases and 7 bases, there was a span of 17 bases. Germline lookup yields CDR1 MGHDK and CDR2 SYGVNS. The CDR3 bases are TGTGCCAGCAGTGCCATTGACCAACCTTGGAATGAGCAGTTCTTC. This gives the protein CASSAIDQPWNEQFF.

J is TRBJ2-7 and V is TRBV20-1; no firm D call. V was cut by 6 bases and J by 1 base, with 7 bases left in between. The CDR3 is made up of 11 amino acids. In germline, CDR1 is DFQATT, CDR2 SNEGSKA (reference sequence). In DNA, the CDR3 is TGCAGTGCCCTAGGGTCCTACGAGCAGTACTTC. It translates to CSALGSYEQYF.

This clone was counted a single time. The chain couples TRBV30 to TRBJ2-3; 7 nucleotides line up with TRBD2. V shed 1 base and J 6 bases; nucleotides not matched to a gene: 13. CDR3 size: 16 residues. Germline V gene sequence: CDR1 GTSNPN, CDR2 SVGIG (reference sequence). The CDR3 DNA follows: TGTGCCTGGAGTGAGGGGACCATGGGGAGGGCGGATACGCAGTATTTT. Its protein product is CAWSEGTMGRADTQYF.

The chain recombines TRBV7-8 with TRBJ2-7; D gene ambiguous. Per germline, CDR1 SGHVS and CDR2 FQNEAQ. This CDR3 has 14 amino acids. Trimming left V 5 bases short and J 2 bases short, with 13 bases between. In nucleotides, the CDR3 is TGTGCCAGCAGCCCTCAGGTAAAGGCCTACGAGCAGTACTTC. Amino acids: CASSPQVKAYEQYF.

The chain carries TRBV27 and TRBJ2-1; 8 positions match TRBD2. The V and J ends lost 2 bases and 12 bases, in that order; junction bases with no gene match: 12. CDR1 MNHEY and CDR2 SMNVEV come from the germline V gene (reference sequence). The CDR3 is 15 amino acids. CDR3 loop: CASSLIGLAGPRQFF. In DNA form, the CDR3 reads TGTGCCAGCAGTTTAATTGGCCTAGCGGGCCCTAGGCAGTTCTTC.

V is TRBV27 and J is TRBJ1-5; TRBD1 agrees at 8 bases. Germline V gives CDR1 MNHEY, CDR2 SMNVEV (reference sequence). This CDR3 contains 16 residues. V lost 5 bases, J lost 0 bases, and 6 bases stayed unmatched. The CDR3 DNA sequence: TGTGCCAGCAGTCGAGCCGGGACAGGTAGCAATCAGCCCCAGCATTTT. This codes for CASSRAGTGSNQPQHF.

The gene calls are TRBV10-3 and TRBJ1-1; perhaps TRBD1 as D (5 bases). The V gene's germline CDR1 is ENHRY and CDR2 SYGVKD. This CDR3 is 14 amino acids long. The V end was cut by 5 bases, the J end by 12 bases, with 22 bases between. Here the CDR3 reads CAISSSGETAGSFF. The CDR3 DNA reads as TGTGCCATCAGTTCGAGTGGGGAGACAGCTGGATCTTTCTTT.

This CDR3 is CASSQGVEQYF. The CDR3 bases are TGTGCCAGCAGCCAGGGAGTCGAGCAGTACTTC. This chain connects TRBV14 to TRBJ2-7; D is perhaps TRBD2 (5 bases). This CDR3 comprises 11 residues. V was cut by 3 bases and J by 6 bases, with 6 bases left in between. Germline values: CDR1 SGHDN, CDR2 FVKESK.

The chain joins TRBV18 to TRBJ2-2; D is unclear. The germline V gene has CDR1 KGHSH and CDR2 LQKENI. Deletions cut 2 bases from V and 6 bases from J, with 16 bases between. This CDR3 region has 16 residues. CDR3 sequence: CASSPRKGKVSGELFF. The CDR3, as DNA: TGTGCCAGCTCACCAAGAAAAGGAAAGGTATCCGGGGAGCTGTTTTTT. Full variable domain (missing parts from reference TRBV18 and TRBJ2-2): NAGVMQNPRHLVRRRGQEARLRCSPMKGHSHVYWYRQLPEEGLKFMVYLQKENIIDESGMPKERFSAEFPKEGPSILRIQQVVRGDSAAYFCASSPRKGKVSGELFFGEGSRLTVL.

The chain couples TRBV5-4 to TRBJ2-2, with D unresolved. In germline, CDR1 is SGHNT, CDR2 YYREEE (reference sequence). The V and J ends lost 1 base and 1 base respectively, with 11 bases between them. The CDR3 spans 16 residues. The CDR3: CASSLSSWGNTGELFF. The CDR3 DNA sequence: TGTGCCAGCAGCTTGAGTAGCTGGGGGAACACCGGGGAGCTGTTTTTT.

The chain combines TRBV24-1 with TRBJ1-2, with D maybe TRBD1 (6 bases). CDR3 length: 18 residues. V lost 3 bases and J 5 bases, leaving 24 bases between the germline ends. In germline, CDR1 is KGHDR, CDR2 SFDVKD. The CDR3 DNA reads as TGTGCCACCAGTGATCCCCAAAACTCAGGGGAAGTTGGGTATGGCTACACCTTC. Encoded protein: CATSDPQNSGEVGYGYTF.